The present T cell receptor (beta chain) was sequenced within a study of T cell repertoires in aging, cancer and after chemotherapy. Amplification of TCR beta used genomic DNA extracted from peripheral blood. TRB rearrangements spanning V, D and J were amplified using mixed TRB-A/B primers. Via MiXCR, TCRdb re-called the multiplex PCR reads, giving one row per CDR3 protein. The sample carries over 3,000 distinct CDR3 sequences, 38% recorded once. Trimming pared 7 bases from V and 5 bases from J, leaving 18 bases between. Germline V gene data show CDR1 as LNHDA and CDR2 as SQIVND (reference sequence). The CDR3 runs 14 residues.

The receptor was derived from a human donor in good health. The chain uses TRBV19 and TRBJ2-7; D is perhaps TRBD1 or TRBD2 (6 bases each). The source material was blood. For the CDR3, the DNA is TGTGCCAGTAAAGGAGGGGGTGCACCGGACGAGCAGTACTTC. Translation: CASKGGGAPDEQYF.